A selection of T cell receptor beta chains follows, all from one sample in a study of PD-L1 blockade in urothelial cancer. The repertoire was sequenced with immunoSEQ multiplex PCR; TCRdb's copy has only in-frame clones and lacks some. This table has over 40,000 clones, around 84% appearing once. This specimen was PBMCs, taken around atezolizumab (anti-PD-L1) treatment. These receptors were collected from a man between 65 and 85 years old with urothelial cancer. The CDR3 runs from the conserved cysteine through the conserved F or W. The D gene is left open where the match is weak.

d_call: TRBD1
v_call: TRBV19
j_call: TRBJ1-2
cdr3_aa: CASSRITGTAPYGYTF

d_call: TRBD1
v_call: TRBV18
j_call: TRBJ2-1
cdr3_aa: CASSFTGAMLNEQFF

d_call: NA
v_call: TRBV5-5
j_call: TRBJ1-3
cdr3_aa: CASSPSGNTIYF

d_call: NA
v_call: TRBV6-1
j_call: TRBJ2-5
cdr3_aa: CASSDLQGRQETQYF

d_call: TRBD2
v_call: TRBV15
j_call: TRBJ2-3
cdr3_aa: CATTPAGVGDTQYF

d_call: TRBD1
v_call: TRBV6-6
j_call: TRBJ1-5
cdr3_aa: CASSRDSSGNQPQHF

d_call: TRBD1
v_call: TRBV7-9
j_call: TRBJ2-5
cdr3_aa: CASSYRGSGETQYF

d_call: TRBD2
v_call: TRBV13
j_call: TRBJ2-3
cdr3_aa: CASSALAGVDTQYF

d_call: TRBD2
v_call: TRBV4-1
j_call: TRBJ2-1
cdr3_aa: CATKGREGHSEQFF

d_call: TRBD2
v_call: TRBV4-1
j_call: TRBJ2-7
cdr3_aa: CASSQEGGLAGDEQYF

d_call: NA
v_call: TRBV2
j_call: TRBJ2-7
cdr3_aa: CASSENAPIYEQYF

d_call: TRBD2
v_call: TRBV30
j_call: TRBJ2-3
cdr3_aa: CAWSAGGGLDTQYF

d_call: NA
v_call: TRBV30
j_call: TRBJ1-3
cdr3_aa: CAWSASTGSSGNTIYF

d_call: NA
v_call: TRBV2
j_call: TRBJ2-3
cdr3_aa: CASSEIAVTADTQYF

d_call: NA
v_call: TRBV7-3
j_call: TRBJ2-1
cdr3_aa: CASSPTAGEQFF

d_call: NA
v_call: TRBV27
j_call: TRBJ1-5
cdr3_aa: CASSPQYSNQPQHF

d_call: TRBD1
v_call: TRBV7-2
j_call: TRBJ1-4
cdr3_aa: CASSSGGGNEKLFF